The 20 T cell receptor beta chains below were found in one sample sequenced in a study of CD8 T cells in Susac syndrome. After extraction with the RNeasy kit, roughly 0.5 to 1 ug of the RNA was reverse transcribed using random hexamers. TCRdb re-derived calls from the immunoSEQ multiplex PCR reads in MiXCR, one entry per CDR3 protein. The table shows 330,000 or so distinct CDR3 sequences, with 70% to 90% occurring only once. Specimen: CD8+ T cells from PBMCs. The receptors shown here come from a human donor with multiple sclerosis.

The chain combines TRBV7-2 with TRBJ2-7; D gene unclear. The V gene lost 7 bases and the J gene lost 3 bases, with 10 bases spanning the gap. Germline-derived CDR1 and CDR2 are SGHTA and FQGNSA. This CDR3 has 12 residues. In nucleotides, the CDR3 is TGTGCCAGCACCTCCACCTACTACGAGCAGTACTTC. Translation gives CASTSTYYEQYF.

This clonotype was counted a single time. V and J are TRBV3-1 and TRBJ2-5; TRBD2 aligns across 9 bases. From germline, CDR1 is LGHDT and CDR2 YNNKEL (reference sequence). The CDR3 sequence is 16 residues long. V lost 1 base and J lost 3; bases outside the gene matches: 6. CDR3 region: CASSQAWRLAEETQYF. DNA for the CDR3: TGTGCCAGCAGCCAAGCGTGGCGACTAGCGGAAGAGACCCAGTACTTC.

This clonotype turned up a few times. The genes are TRBV6-2 or TRBV6-3 and TRBJ2-3; TRBD2 might be the D (5 bases). The germline V gene has CDR1 MNHEY and CDR2 SVGEGT. The CDR3 totals 13 residues. V lost 0 bases to trimming and J lost 7 bases, with 8 bases between them. This CDR3 reads CASSYSRGYTQYF. The CDR3 nucleotides read TGTGCCAGCAGTTACTCGAGAGGGTATACGCAGTATTTT.

The chain employs TRBV2 and TRBJ1-5; TRBD1 might be the D (6 bases). The CDR3 sequence is 14 residues long. Germline V gene lookup returns CDR1 SNHLY and CDR2 FYNNEI. Deletions cut 1 base from V and 7 bases from J, with 11 bases between. The CDR3 DNA follows: TGTGCCAGCAGTGAAGGCAGGGGCTGGCAGCCCCAGCATTTT. Amino acids: CASSEGRGWQPQHF.

This clonotype has a single count. V is TRBV28 and J is TRBJ1-5, with D tentatively TRBD1 (5 bases). Germline V lookup: CDR1 MDHEN, CDR2 SYDVKM. Trimming removed 5 bases at V and 5 bases at J, with 22 bases between. CDR3 length: 17 amino acids. CDR3 protein: CASSTRREGSAYQPQHF. Here the CDR3 DNA reads TGTGCCAGCAGTACACGCAGGGAGGGCTCGGCGTATCAGCCCCAGCATTTT.

The V gene is TRBV4-3, the J gene TRBJ2-7; 8 positions match TRBD2. The CDR3 has 20 amino acids. Germline V gives CDR1 LGHNA, CDR2 YSLEER. J gave up 4 bases and V 4 bases, and 24 bases lay outside the gene matches. CDR3: CASSPYRERETLPSEYEQYF. As DNA, the CDR3 is TGCGCCAGCAGCCCCTATAGGGAGCGGGAGACTCTTCCATCCGAGTACGAGCAGTACTTC.

This clonotype was picked up a small number of times. V gene TRBV7-9 combines with J gene TRBJ2-2; D not certain. Looked up from germline, CDR1 is SEHNR and CDR2 is FQNEAQ (reference sequence). The CDR3 loop spans 13 amino acids. V shed 4 bases and J shed 8 bases, with 11 bases lying between them. As DNA, the CDR3 is TGTGCCAGCAGCTCTGGACCCAGTGGGGAGCTGTTTTTT. Its translation: CASSSGPSGELFF.

There are a few counts of this clonotype. The junction differs from germline at one of its ends, possibly a read error. This chain joins TRBV30 and TRBJ2-7; D is undetermined. Germline-derived CDR1 and CDR2 are GTSNPN and SVGIG (reference sequence). This CDR3 has 14 residues. The CDR3 loop is CARSAGVGSYEQYF. The CDR3, as DNA: TGTGCCCGGAGTGCAGGAGTGGGCTCCTACGAGCAGTACTTC.

The chain uses TRBV21-1 and TRBJ2-7; the table's D call, TRBD2, has no DNA check behind it. TRBV21-1 is noted as a pseudogene. The CDR3 runs to 12 residues. The CDR3 protein is CASSKVSAGAGF. Here the CDR3 DNA reads TGTGCCAGCAGCAAAGTATCGGCGGGAGCTGGATTC.

The CDR3 DNA reads as TGTGCCAGCAGTAGTTTTCTCTCCTACAATGAGCAGTTCTTC. Amino acid sequence: CASSSFLSYNEQFF. This chain links TRBV13 with TRBJ2-1; D is ambiguous. Germline CDR1 reads PRHDT; CDR2 reads FYEKMQ (reference sequence). This CDR3 has 14 amino acids. V lost 6 bases and J 0 bases, leaving 9 bases between the germline ends. The entire variable domain, with the rest obtained from reference TRBV13 and TRBJ2-1, is as follows: AAGVIQSPRHLIKEKRETATLKCYPIPRHDTVYWYQQGPGQDPQFLISFYEKMQSDKGSIPDRFSAQQFSDYHSELNMSSLELGDSALYFCASSSFLSYNEQFFGPGTRLTVL.

The CDR3 here is CASSYSSPQGTWETQYF. The CDR3 DNA follows: TGTGCCAGCAGTTACTCCTCCCCACAGGGGACGTGGGAGACCCAGTACTTC. This rearrangement joins TRBV6-5 to TRBJ2-5; 7 bases are shared with TRBD1. Germline V gene sequence: CDR1 MNHEY, CDR2 SVGAGI. The CDR3 contains 17 residues. J gave up 5 bases and V 0 bases, and 12 bases lay outside the gene matches.

The V call is TRBV27, the J call TRBJ1-1, with unresolved D. The V end was cut by 8 bases, the J end by 4 bases, with 20 bases between. CDR3 length: 15 residues. CDR1 is MNHEY and CDR2 is SMNVEV in the germline V gene (reference sequence). In nucleotides, the CDR3 is TGTGCCAGCCACGGCCTGGGATCAGGTATCACTGAAGCTTTCTTT. Amino acid sequence: CASHGLGSGITEAFF.

The chain joins TRBV20-1 to TRBJ2-1, with D possibly TRBD2 on 5 matching bases. The CDR3 consists of 11 residues. CDR1 is DFQATT and CDR2 is SNEGSKA in the germline V gene (reference sequence). Trimming left V 6 bases short and J 6 bases short, with 9 bases between. CDR3 DNA: TGCAGTGCGAGGGTTTTCAATGAGCAGTTCTTC. Amino acid sequence: CSARVFNEQFF.

CDR3 in amino acids: CASSQEWGVNYGYTF. DNA of the CDR3: TGCGCCAGCAGCCAAGAATGGGGGGTGAACTATGGCTACACCTTC. The genes are TRBV4-1 and TRBJ1-2, with D maybe TRBD1 (5 bases). This CDR3 region has 15 residues. V was pared by 0 bases and J by 2 bases, with 10 bases between. Looked up from germline, CDR1 is MGHRA and CDR2 is YSYEKL.

The chain employs TRBV7-9 and TRBJ1-1; a weak D match, TRBD1 (6 bases). V was clipped by 4 bases and J by 0 bases, with 9 bases between them. The CDR3 loop spans 14 amino acids. Looked up from germline, CDR1 is SEHNR and CDR2 is FQNEAQ (reference sequence). This CDR3 is CASSWGGLNTEAFF. The DNA for the CDR3 is TGTGCCAGCAGCTGGGGGGGCTTGAACACTGAAGCTTTCTTT.

The chain uses TRBV2 and TRBJ1-5; D possibly corresponds to TRBD1 (5 bases). The CDR3 is 17 amino acids. V lost 5 bases to trimming and J lost 5 bases, with 22 bases between them. Germline V lookup: CDR1 SNHLY, CDR2 FYNNEI. CDR3 region: CASSLPTGEEGYQPQHF. CDR3 DNA sequence: TGTGCCAGCAGTTTGCCCACCGGGGAGGAGGGGTATCAGCCCCAGCATTTT.

The V and J genes are TRBV2 and TRBJ2-1, with 10 nucleotides matching TRBD2. From germline, CDR1 is SNHLY and CDR2 FYNNEI. The trim removed 6 bases at V and 4 bases at J, leaving 3 bases unmatched. The CDR3 consists of 14 residues. The CDR3 region is CASRELAGYNEQFF. As DNA, the CDR3 is TGTGCCAGCAGGGAACTAGCGGGGTACAATGAGCAGTTCTTC.

This sequence joins TRBV4-3 and TRBJ1-4; 10 positions agree with TRBD1. Germline CDR1 reads LGHNA; CDR2 reads YSLEER. The CDR3 length is 16 residues. V lost 4 bases to trimming and J lost 8 bases; unmatched junction nucleotides: 10. As DNA, the CDR3 is TGCGCCAGCAGCCCTCTTCTGGGGACAGGGGAAGAAAAACTGTTTTTT. Protein sequence: CASSPLLGTGEEKLFF.

The V and J genes are TRBV19 and TRBJ2-3; D may correspond to TRBD1 or TRBD2 (5 bases each). V was cut by 7 bases and J by 0 bases, with 14 bases left in between. CDR3 length: 15 residues. CDR1 is LNHDA and CDR2 is SQIVND in the germline V gene (reference sequence). CDR3 sequence: CASTPGPRSTDTQYF. Written as DNA, the CDR3 is TGTGCCAGTACCCCGGGACCTCGGAGCACAGATACGCAGTATTTT.

This clonotype was counted only a few times. This chain uses TRBV6-5 with TRBJ1-5, with 7 bases lining up with TRBD1. V gave up 2 bases and J gave up 9 bases; unmatched junction bases: 13. The CDR3 covers 16 residues. Germline V gene data show CDR1 as MNHEY and CDR2 as SVGAGI. CDR3 in DNA: TGTGCCAGCAGTTACCCGTCAGTGGGGGGACAGCCGCCCCAGCATTTT. Protein sequence: CASSYPSVGGQPPQHF.